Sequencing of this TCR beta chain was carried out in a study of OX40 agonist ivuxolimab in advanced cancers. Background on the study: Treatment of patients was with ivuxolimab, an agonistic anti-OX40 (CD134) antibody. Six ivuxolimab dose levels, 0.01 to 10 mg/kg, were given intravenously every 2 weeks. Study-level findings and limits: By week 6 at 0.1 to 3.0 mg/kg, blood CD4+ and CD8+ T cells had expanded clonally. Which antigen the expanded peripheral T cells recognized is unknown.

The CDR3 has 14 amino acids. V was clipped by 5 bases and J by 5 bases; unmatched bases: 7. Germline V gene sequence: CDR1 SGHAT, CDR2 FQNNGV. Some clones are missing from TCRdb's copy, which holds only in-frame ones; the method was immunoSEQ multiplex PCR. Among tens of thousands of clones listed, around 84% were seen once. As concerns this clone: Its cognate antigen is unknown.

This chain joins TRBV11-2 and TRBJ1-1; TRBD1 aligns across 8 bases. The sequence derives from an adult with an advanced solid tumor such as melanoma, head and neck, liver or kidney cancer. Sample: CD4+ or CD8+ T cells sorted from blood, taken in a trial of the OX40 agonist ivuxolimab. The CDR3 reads CASSPRTGFTEAFF. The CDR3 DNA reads TGTGCCAGCAGCCCGCGGACAGGGTTTACTGAAGCTTTCTTT.